A selection of T cell receptor beta chains follows, all from one sample in a study of blood T cell repertoires in COVID-19. Produced via immunoSEQ multiplex PCR; TCRdb's table is partial and in-frame only. The table lists roughly 110,000 clones, 76% of them singletons. Sequences were obtained from peripheral blood. The receptors originated from a man older than 75 with COVID-19, enrolled during active disease. The CDR3 runs from the conserved cysteine through the conserved F or W. The D gene is left open where the match is weak. Not all rows give a size; the values are once, few, many and, for expanded clones, a class.

D gene: TRBD2; V gene: TRBV5-4; clone size: .; J gene: TRBJ2-5; CDR3 DNA: TGTGCCAGCAGCTCCGGACTAGAAGAGACCCAGTACTTC; CDR3 protein: CASSSGLEETQYF
D gene: TRBD1; V gene: TRBV10-3; clone size: .; J gene: TRBJ1-4; CDR3 DNA: TGTGCCATCAGTGATTCCCGACAGGGTGAAAAACTGTTTTTT; CDR3 protein: CAISDSRQGEKLFF
D gene: TRBD1; V gene: TRBV6-5; clone size: .; J gene: TRBJ1-5; CDR3 DNA: TGTGCCAGCAGTTACTCGGCAGGGGGCGCGGGTCAGCCCCAGCATTTT; CDR3 protein: CASSYSAGGAGQPQHF
D gene: .; V gene: TRBV2; clone size: .; J gene: TRBJ1-3; CDR3 DNA: TGTGCCAGCAGCGAAACCAGGAAGGCGATCGGAAACACCATATATTTT; CDR3 protein: CASSETRKAIGNTIYF
D gene: TRBD2; V gene: TRBV29-1; clone size: once; J gene: TRBJ2-1; CDR3 DNA: TGCAGCGTAGGTGGGGGGGCTAGCGGGAGCGACAATGAGCAGTTCTTC; CDR3 protein: CSVGGGASGSDNEQFF
D gene: .; V gene: TRBV19; clone size: .; J gene: TRBJ2-7; CDR3 DNA: TGTGCCAGTAGTATCCGGGCGGGCTACGAGCAGTACTTC; CDR3 protein: CASSIRAGYEQYF
D gene: .; V gene: TRBV7-7; clone size: .; J gene: TRBJ1-2; CDR3 DNA: TGTGCTAGCAGCCCCCTGAGGACAGAGATATGGAGAAACTATGGCTACACCTTC; CDR3 protein: CASSPLRTEIWRNYGYTF
D gene: .; V gene: TRBV28; clone size: few; J gene: TRBJ2-7; CDR3 DNA: TGTGCCTCCTCTCTCTACGAGCAGTACTTC; CDR3 protein: CASSLYEQYF
D gene: TRBD1; V gene: TRBV11-2; clone size: few; J gene: TRBJ1-4; CDR3 DNA: TGTGCCAGCAGCTTACCTTTAGGGGGCGAGGGAGCCGCCCATGAAAAACTGTTTTTT; CDR3 protein: CASSLPLGGEGAAHEKLFF
D gene: .; V gene: TRBV4-2; clone size: .; J gene: TRBJ2-1; CDR3 DNA: TGTGCCAGCAGCCAAGACTTGACTTCCTACAATGAGCAGTTCTTC; CDR3 protein: CASSQDLTSYNEQFF
D gene: .; V gene: TRBV28; clone size: .; J gene: TRBJ1-1; CDR3 DNA: TGTGCCAGCAGTTTATCGGGAACTGAAGCTTTCTTT; CDR3 protein: CASSLSGTEAFF
D gene: .; V gene: TRBV6-4; clone size: .; J gene: TRBJ1-5; CDR3 DNA: TGTGCCAGCAGCCGCGTTGCAGGGGATCATCAGCCCCAGCATTTT; CDR3 protein: CASSRVAGDHQPQHF
D gene: TRBD1; V gene: TRBV28; clone size: once; J gene: TRBJ1-6; CDR3 DNA: TGTGCCAGCATCTTGGGACAGGGGAGTTCACCCCTCCACTTT; CDR3 protein: CASILGQGSSPLHF
D gene: .; V gene: TRBV21-1; clone size: .; J gene: TRBJ2-3; CDR3 DNA: TGTGCCAGCAGTAAGGGGCTTCTCACAGATACGCAGTATTTT; CDR3 protein: CASSKGLLTDTQYF
D gene: .; V gene: TRBV18; clone size: few; J gene: TRBJ2-7; CDR3 DNA: TGTGCCAGCTCATGGAGCCCCTACGAGCAGTACTTC; CDR3 protein: CASSWSPYEQYF
D gene: TRBD2; V gene: TRBV9; clone size: .; J gene: TRBJ2-5; CDR3 DNA: TGTGCCAGCAGCACGCGACTAGCGGGAGGACTGGAGTTGGAGACCCAGTACTTC; CDR3 protein: CASSTRLAGGLELETQYF
D gene: TRBD1; V gene: TRBV27; clone size: once; J gene: TRBJ1-1; CDR3 DNA: TGTGCCAGCAGTTATGACAGGGAGAACACTGAAGCTTTCTTT; CDR3 protein: CASSYDRENTEAFF
D gene: .; V gene: TRBV4-3; clone size: .; J gene: TRBJ2-5; CDR3 DNA: TGCGCCAGCAGCCCGGCGGGGGCCTACGAGACCCAGTACTTC; CDR3 protein: CASSPAGAYETQYF
D gene: .; V gene: TRBV5-4; clone size: .; J gene: TRBJ2-1; CDR3 DNA: TGTGCCAGCAGCTTGGAGCGGAACTCCTACAATGAGCAGTTCTTC; CDR3 protein: CASSLERNSYNEQFF
D gene: .; V gene: TRBV11-2; clone size: .; J gene: TRBJ2-1; CDR3 DNA: TGTGCCAGCAGCTTAGGGGCCAGAATCAATGAGCAGTTCTTC; CDR3 protein: CASSLGARINEQFF
D gene: TRBD1; V gene: TRBV13; clone size: few; J gene: TRBJ1-1; CDR3 DNA: TGTGCCAGCAGCTTAGGGATGCGAGCCTGGGACAGGGTTAATAGTGAAGCTTTCTTT; CDR3 protein: CASSLGMRAWDRVNSEAFF
D gene: TRBD1; V gene: TRBV2; clone size: .; J gene: TRBJ1-5; CDR3 DNA: TGTGCCAGCACCGGACAGGGAGGTAGTAGCAATCAGCCCCAGCATTTT; CDR3 protein: CASTGQGGSSNQPQHF
D gene: TRBD2; V gene: TRBV6-5; clone size: .; J gene: TRBJ2-7; CDR3 DNA: TGTGCCAGCAGTCCGACTAGCGGGAGGTTGGAGCAGTACTTC; CDR3 protein: CASSPTSGRLEQYF
D gene: TRBD1; V gene: TRBV28; clone size: .; J gene: TRBJ1-2; CDR3 DNA: TGTGCCAGCAGTTTACGACAGGGGTACTATGGCTACACCTTC; CDR3 protein: CASSLRQGYYGYTF
D gene: TRBD1; V gene: TRBV6-6; clone size: .; J gene: TRBJ1-4; CDR3 DNA: TGTGCCAGCAGTTCGCCGGACAGGGTGGATGAAAAACTGTTTTTT; CDR3 protein: CASSSPDRVDEKLFF
D gene: TRBD1; V gene: TRBV11-3; clone size: .; J gene: TRBJ2-3; CDR3 DNA: TGTGCCAGCAGCAAGACAGGGGATAGCACAGATACGCAGTATTTT; CDR3 protein: CASSKTGDSTDTQYF
D gene: TRBD2; V gene: TRBV4-1; clone size: .; J gene: TRBJ2-7; CDR3 DNA: TGCGCCAGCAGCCAATACACCGGCGGGGGGACCTACGAGCAGTACTTC; CDR3 protein: CASSQYTGGGTYEQYF
D gene: .; V gene: TRBV19; clone size: .; J gene: TRBJ1-5; CDR3 DNA: TGTGCCAGTAGTACAACAGGGTATTGGAATCAGCCCCAGCATTTT; CDR3 protein: CASSTTGYWNQPQHF
D gene: TRBD1; V gene: TRBV6-6; clone size: .; J gene: TRBJ1-6; CDR3 DNA: TGTGCCAGCAGTTACGAGGGACAGCGGAATTCACCCCTCCACTTT; CDR3 protein: CASSYEGQRNSPLHF
D gene: TRBD1; V gene: TRBV9; clone size: .; J gene: TRBJ1-1; CDR3 DNA: TGTGCCAGCAGCCCAGAGACAGGGTGGAACACTGAAGCTTTCTTT; CDR3 protein: CASSPETGWNTEAFF
D gene: .; V gene: TRBV10-2; clone size: .; J gene: TRBJ1-6; CDR3 DNA: TGCGCCAGCAGTGAGGGCCGGAGGAGCTCCTATAATTCACCCCTCCACTTT; CDR3 protein: CASSEGRRSSYNSPLHF
D gene: .; V gene: TRBV28; clone size: .; J gene: TRBJ2-2; CDR3 DNA: TGTGCCAGCAGTGCCCCCGGGAGTGGCACCGGGGAGCTGTTTTTT; CDR3 protein: CASSAPGSGTGELFF
D gene: TRBD2; V gene: TRBV28; clone size: .; J gene: TRBJ2-2; CDR3 DNA: TGTGCCAGCAGTTTAATCGCTAGCGGATACACCGGGGAGCTGTTTTTT; CDR3 protein: CASSLIASGYTGELFF
D gene: .; V gene: TRBV25-1; clone size: .; J gene: TRBJ1-3; CDR3 DNA: TGTGCCAGCATCGGGTCCTACTCTGGAAACACCATATATTTT; CDR3 protein: CASIGSYSGNTIYF